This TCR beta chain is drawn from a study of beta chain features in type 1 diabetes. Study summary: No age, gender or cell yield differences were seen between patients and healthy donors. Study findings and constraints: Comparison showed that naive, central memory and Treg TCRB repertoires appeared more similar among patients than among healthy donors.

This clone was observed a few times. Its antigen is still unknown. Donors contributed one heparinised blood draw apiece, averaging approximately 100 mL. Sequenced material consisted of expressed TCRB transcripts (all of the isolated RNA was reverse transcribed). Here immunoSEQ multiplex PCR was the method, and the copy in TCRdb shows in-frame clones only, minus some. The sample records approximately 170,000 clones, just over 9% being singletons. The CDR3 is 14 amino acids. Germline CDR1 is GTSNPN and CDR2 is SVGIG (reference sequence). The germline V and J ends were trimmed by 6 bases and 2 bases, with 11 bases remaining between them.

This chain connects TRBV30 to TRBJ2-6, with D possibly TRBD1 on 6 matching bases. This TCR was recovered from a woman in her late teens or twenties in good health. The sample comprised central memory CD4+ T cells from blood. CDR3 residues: CACVKGAGANVLTF. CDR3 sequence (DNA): TGTGCCTGCGTAAAGGGGGCTGGGGCCAACGTCCTGACTTTC.